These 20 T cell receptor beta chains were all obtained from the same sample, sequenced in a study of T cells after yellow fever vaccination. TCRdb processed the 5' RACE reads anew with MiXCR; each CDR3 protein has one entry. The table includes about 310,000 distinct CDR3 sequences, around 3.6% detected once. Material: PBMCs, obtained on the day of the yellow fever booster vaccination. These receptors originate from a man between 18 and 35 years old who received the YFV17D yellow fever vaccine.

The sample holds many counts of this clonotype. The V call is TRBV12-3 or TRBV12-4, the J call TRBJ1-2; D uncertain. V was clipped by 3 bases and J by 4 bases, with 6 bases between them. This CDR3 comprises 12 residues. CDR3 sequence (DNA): TGTGCCAGCAGTTTGCTCTCCTATGGCTACACCTTC. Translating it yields CASSLLSYGYTF.

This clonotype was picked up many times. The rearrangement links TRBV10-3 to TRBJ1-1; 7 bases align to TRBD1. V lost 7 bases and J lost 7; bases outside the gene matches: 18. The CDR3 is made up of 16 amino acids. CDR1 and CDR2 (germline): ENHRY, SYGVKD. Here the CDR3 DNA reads TGTGCCATCAAACCAGACACCGCAGGGGGAAGGCGTGAAGCTTTCTTT. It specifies CAIKPDTAGGRREAFF.

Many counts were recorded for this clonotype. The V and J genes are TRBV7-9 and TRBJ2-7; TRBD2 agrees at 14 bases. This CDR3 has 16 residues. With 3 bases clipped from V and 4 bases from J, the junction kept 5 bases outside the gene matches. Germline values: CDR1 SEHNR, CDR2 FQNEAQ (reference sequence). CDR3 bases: TGTGCCAGCAGCTTGGGACTAGCGGGGGCTCGATACGAGCAGTACTTC. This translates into CASSLGLAGARYEQYF.

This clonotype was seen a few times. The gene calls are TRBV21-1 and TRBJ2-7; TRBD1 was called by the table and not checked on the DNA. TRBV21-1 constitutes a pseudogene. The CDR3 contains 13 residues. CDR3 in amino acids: CASIWDSPYEQYF. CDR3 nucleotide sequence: TGTGCCAGCATATGGGACAGCCCCTACGAGCAGTACTTC.

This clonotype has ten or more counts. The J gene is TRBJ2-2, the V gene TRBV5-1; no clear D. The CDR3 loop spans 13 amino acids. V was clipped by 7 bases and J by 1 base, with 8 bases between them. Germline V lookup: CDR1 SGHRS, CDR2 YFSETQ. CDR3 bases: TGCGCCAGCGGTGCCCAGAACACCGGGGAGCTGTTTTTT. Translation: CASGAQNTGELFF.

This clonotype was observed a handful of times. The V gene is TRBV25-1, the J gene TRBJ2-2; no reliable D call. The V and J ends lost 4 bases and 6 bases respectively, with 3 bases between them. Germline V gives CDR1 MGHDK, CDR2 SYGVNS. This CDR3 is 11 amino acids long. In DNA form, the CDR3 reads TGTGCCAGCAGTGGCGCCGGGGAGCTGTTTTTT. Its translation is CASSGAGELFF.

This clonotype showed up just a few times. In DNA form, the CDR3 reads TGTGCCAGCAGTTTGCCTAGCGGGATGATAGAGACCCAGTACTTC. Translated, it gives CASSLPSGMIETQYF. V and J are TRBV28 and TRBJ2-5; 9 positions match TRBD2. The CDR3 sequence is 15 residues long. J was trimmed by 4 bases and V by 3 bases; bases with no gene match: 6. Germline assignment: CDR1 MDHEN and CDR2 SYDVKM.

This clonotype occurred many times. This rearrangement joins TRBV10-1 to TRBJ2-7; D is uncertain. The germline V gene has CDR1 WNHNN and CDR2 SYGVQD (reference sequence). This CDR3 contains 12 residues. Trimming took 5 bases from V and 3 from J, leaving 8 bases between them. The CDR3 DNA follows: TGCGCCAGCAGTTCCACCTTCTACGAGCAGTACTTC. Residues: CASSSTFYEQYF.

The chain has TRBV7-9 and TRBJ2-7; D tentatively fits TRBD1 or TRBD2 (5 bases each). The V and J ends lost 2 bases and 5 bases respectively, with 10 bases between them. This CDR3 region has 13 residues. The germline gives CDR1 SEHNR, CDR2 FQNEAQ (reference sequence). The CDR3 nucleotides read TGTGCCAGCAGCTTAACGGGGCTTAACGAGCAGTACGTC. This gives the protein CASSLTGLNEQYV.

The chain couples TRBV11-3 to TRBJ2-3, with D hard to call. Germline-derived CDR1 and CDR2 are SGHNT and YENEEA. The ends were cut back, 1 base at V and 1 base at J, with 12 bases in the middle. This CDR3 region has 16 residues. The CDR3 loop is CASSLGGPSGTDTQYF. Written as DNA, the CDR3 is TGTGCCAGCAGCTTAGGAGGCCCCTCCGGCACAGATACGCAGTATTTT.

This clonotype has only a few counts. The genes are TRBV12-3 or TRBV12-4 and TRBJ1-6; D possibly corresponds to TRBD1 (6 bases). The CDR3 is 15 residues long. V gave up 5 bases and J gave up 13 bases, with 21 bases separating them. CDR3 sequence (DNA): TGTGCCAGCAGTCCGACAACAGGGTTAGGGATTCCCCTCCACTTT. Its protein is CASSPTTGLGIPLHF.

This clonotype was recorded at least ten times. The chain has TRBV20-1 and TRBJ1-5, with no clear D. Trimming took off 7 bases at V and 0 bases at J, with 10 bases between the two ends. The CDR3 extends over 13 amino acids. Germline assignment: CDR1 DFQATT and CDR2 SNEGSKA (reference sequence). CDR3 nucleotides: TGCAGTGGGGCGGCAGATAGCAATCAGCCCCAGCATTTT. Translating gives CSGAADSNQPQHF.

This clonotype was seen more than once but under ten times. DNA for the CDR3: TGCGCCAGCAGCTCGGAAGGCACAGGGGTAGAGACCCAGTACTTC. Its protein is CASSSEGTGVETQYF. The chain couples TRBV5-1 to TRBJ2-5; 7 bases line up with TRBD1. The germline CDR1 and CDR2 sequences are SGHRS and YFSETQ. The CDR3 consists of 15 residues. With V trimmed by 3 bases and J by 4 bases, 9 bases remained unmatched. Based on the CDR3 plus reference TRBV5-1 and TRBJ2-5, the full variable domain is KAGVTQTPRYLIKTRGQQVTLSCSPISGHRSVSWYQQTPGQGLQFLFEYFSETQRNKGNFPGRFSGRQFSNSRSEMNVSTLELGDSALYLCASSSEGTGVETQYFGPGTRLLVL.

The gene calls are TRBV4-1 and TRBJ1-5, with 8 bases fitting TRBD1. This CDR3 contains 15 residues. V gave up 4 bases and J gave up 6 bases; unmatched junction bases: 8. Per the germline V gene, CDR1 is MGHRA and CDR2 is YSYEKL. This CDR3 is CASSLSAGGGQPQHF. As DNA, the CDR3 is TGCGCCAGCAGCCTTTCTGCAGGGGGCGGTCAGCCCCAGCATTTT.

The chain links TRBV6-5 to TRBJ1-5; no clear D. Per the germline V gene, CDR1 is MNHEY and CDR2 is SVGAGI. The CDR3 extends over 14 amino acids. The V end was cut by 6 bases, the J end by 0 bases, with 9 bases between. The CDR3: CASSSHNSNQPQHF. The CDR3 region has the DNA TGTGCCAGCAGCTCTCACAATAGCAATCAGCCCCAGCATTTT.

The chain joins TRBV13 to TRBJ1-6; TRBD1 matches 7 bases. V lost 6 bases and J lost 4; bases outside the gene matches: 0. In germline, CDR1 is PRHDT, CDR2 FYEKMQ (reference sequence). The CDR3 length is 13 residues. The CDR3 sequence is CASRTGYNSPLHF. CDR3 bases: TGTGCCAGCAGGACAGGGTATAATTCACCCCTCCACTTT.

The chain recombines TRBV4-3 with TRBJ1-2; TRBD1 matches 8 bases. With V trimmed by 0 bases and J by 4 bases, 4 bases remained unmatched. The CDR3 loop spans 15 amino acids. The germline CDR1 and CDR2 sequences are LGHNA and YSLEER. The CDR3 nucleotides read TGCGCCAGCAGCCAAGAGACAGGGGTGAGCTATGGCTACACCTTC. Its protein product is CASSQETGVSYGYTF.

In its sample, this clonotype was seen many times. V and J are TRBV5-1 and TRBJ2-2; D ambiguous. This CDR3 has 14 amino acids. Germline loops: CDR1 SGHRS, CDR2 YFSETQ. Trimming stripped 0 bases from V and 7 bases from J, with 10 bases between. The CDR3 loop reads CASSLGTGYGELFF. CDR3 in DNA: TGCGCCAGCAGCTTGGGTACGGGTTACGGGGAGCTGTTTTTT.

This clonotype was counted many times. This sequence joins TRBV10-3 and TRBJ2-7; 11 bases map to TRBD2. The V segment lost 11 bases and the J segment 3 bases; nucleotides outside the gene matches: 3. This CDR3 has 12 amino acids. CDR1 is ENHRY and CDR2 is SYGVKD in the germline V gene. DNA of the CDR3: TGTGCCGCGGGACTAGCGGTCTACGAGCAGTACTTC. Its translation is CAAGLAVYEQYF.

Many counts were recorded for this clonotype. CDR3 amino acids: CASSLVRTSNTGELFF. The CDR3 DNA reads as TGTGCCAGCAGCTTAGTGAGGACGTCGAACACCGGGGAGCTGTTTTTT. This sequence joins TRBV7-2 and TRBJ2-2, with D uncertain. The V gene's germline CDR1 is SGHTA and CDR2 FQGNSA. The V end lost 1 base, the J end lost 0 bases, and 9 bases lay between the germline ends. There are 16 residues in the CDR3.